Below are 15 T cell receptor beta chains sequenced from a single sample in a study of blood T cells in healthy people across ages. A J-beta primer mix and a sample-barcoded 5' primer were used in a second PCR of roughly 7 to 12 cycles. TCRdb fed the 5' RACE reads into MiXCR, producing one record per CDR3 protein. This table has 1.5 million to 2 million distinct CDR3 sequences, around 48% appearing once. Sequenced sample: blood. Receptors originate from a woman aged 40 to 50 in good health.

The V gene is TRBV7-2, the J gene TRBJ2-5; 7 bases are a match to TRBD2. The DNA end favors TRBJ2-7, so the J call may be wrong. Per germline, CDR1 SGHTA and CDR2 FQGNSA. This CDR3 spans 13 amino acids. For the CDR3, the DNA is TGTGCCAGCAGTCACGGGGGGTTCTACGAGCAGTACTTC. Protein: CASSHGGFYEQYF.

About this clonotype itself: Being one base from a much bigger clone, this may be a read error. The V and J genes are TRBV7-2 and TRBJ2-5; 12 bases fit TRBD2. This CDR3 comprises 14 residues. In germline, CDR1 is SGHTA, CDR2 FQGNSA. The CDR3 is CACSVTSGGGEQYF. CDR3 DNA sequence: TGTGCCTGCAGCGTGACTAGCGGGGGAGGGGAGCAGTACTTC.

The CDR3 spells CASSSPIAGGSDTQYF. As DNA, the CDR3 is TGTGCCAGCAGCTCCCCCATAGCGGGGGGGTCAGATACGCAGTATTTT. This chain links TRBV11-2 with TRBJ2-3; TRBD2 aligns across 11 bases. This CDR3 comprises 16 residues. Germline CDR1 and CDR2: SGHAT and FQNNGV. V was clipped by 4 bases and J by 4 bases; unmatched bases: 7. The full variable domain, completed using reference TRBV11-2 and TRBJ2-3, is EAGVAQSPRYKIIEKRQSVAFWCNPISGHATLYWYQQILGQGPKLLIQFQNNGVVDDSQLPKDRFSAERLKGVDSTLKIQPAKLEDSAVYLCASSSPIAGGSDTQYFGPGTRLTVL.

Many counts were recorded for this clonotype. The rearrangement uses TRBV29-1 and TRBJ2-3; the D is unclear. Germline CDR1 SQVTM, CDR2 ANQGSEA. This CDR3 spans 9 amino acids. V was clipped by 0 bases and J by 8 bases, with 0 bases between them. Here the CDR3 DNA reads TGCAGCGTTGAAGATACGCAGTATTTT. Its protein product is CSVEDTQYF.

The CDR3 loop is CASSTTGYRNYGYTF. The DNA for the CDR3 is TGTGCCAGCAGCACGACAGGGTATCGTAACTATGGCTACACCTTC. The chain employs TRBV9 and TRBJ1-2, with 7 bases identical to TRBD1. J gave up 1 base and V 4 bases, and 7 bases lay outside the gene matches. Germline-derived CDR1 and CDR2 are SGDLS and YYNGEE. The CDR3 runs to 15 residues.

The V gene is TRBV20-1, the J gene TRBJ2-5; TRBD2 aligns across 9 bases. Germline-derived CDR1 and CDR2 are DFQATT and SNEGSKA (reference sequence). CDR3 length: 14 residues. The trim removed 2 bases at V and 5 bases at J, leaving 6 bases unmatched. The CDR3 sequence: CSARFELAGETQYF. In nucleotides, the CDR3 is TGCAGTGCTAGATTTGAACTAGCGGGCGAGACCCAGTACTTC.

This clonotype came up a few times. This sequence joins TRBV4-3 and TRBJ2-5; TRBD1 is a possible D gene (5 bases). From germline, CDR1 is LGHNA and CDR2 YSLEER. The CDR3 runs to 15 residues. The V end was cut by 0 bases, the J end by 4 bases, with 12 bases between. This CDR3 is CASSQDSRAPETQYF. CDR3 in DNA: TGCGCCAGCAGCCAAGATAGCAGGGCCCCAGAGACCCAGTACTTC.

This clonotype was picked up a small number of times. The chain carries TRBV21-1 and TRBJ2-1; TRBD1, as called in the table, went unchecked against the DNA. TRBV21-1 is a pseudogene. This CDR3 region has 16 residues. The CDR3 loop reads CASSKRASYPYNEQFF. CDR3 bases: TGTGCCAGCAGCAAACGGGCGTCTTACCCCTACAATGAGCAGTTCTTC.

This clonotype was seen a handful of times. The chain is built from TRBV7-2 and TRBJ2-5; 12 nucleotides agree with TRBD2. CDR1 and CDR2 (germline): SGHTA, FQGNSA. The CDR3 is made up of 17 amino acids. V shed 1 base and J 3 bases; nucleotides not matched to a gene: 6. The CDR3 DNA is TGTGCCAGCAGCTTAGTTCGGACTAGCGGGACAGAAGAGACCCAGTACTTC. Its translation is CASSLVRTSGTEETQYF.

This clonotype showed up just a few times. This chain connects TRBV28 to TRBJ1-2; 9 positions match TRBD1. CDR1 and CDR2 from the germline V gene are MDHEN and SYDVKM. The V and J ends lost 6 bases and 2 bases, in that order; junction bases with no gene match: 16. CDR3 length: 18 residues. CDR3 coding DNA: TGTGCCAGCAGACACACTCCGGGACAGGGATCGGGGAACTATGGCTACACCTTC. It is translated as CASRHTPGQGSGNYGYTF.

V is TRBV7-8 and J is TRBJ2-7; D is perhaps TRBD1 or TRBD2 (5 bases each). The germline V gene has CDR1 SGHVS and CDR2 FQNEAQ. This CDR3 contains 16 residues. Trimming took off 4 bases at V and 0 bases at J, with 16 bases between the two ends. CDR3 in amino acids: CASSYQPGLSSYEQYF. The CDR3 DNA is TGTGCCAGCAGCTATCAGCCGGGGCTCAGCTCCTACGAGCAGTACTTC.

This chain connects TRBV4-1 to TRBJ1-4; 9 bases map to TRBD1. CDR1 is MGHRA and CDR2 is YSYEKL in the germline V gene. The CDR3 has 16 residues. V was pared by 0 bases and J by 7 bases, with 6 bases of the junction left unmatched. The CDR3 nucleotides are TGCGCCAGCAGCCAAGATCAGGGACAGGGACTTGAAAAACTGTTTTTT. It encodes CASSQDQGQGLEKLFF.

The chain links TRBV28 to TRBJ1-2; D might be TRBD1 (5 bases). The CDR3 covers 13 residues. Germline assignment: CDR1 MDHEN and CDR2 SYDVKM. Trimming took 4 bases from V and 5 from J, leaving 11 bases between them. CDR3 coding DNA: TGTGCCAGCAGTTCAAAGGGGTGGTATGGCTACACCTTC. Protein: CASSSKGWYGYTF.

The CDR3: CASSQDRGGQGARNEQFF. CDR3 nucleotide sequence: TGTGCCAGCAGCCAAGATCGGGGGGGACAGGGGGCGCGGAATGAGCAGTTCTTC. V is TRBV4-2 and J is TRBJ2-1; 12 nucleotides align to TRBD1. The junction had 10 bases not matched to a gene; V was cut back by 0 bases and J by 7 bases. The CDR3 has 18 residues. Germline V gene data show CDR1 as LGHNA and CDR2 as YNFKEQ.

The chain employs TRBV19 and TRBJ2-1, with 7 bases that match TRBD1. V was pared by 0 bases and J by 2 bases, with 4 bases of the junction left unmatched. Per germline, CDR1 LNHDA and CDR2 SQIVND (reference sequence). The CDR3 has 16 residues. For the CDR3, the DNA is TGTGCCAGTAGTATAGAACAGGGGATCGCCTACAATGAGCAGTTCTTC. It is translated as CASSIEQGIAYNEQFF.